This paragraph reports one T cell receptor beta chain. Per the germline V gene, CDR1 is SGHRS and CDR2 is YFSETQ. The V end was cut by 1 base, the J end by 6 bases, with 10 bases between. The length of the CDR3 is 14 residues. The sample belongs to a study of blood T cell repertoires in COVID-19. Study as a whole: Some COVID-19 samples were acute and others convalescent; all came from the United States, Italy and Spain. T cells, B-cell-depleted T cells, or PBMCs provided the cDNA or gDNA that served as material.

Methods used by the authors: Reference gene primer amplification yielded estimated nucleated cell counts. The data were produced by immunoSEQ multiplex PCR, yet TCRdb's version contains in-frame clones alone and is incomplete. From that table come the V and J calls and clone size; the DNA was used to work out D and trimming. The table shows approximately 250,000 clones, with 80% to 85% occurring only once. This clonotype was sampled from a woman aged 40 to 50 who had recovered from COVID-19. Material: peripheral blood. The rearrangement joins TRBV5-1 to TRBJ2-2; no definite D call. The CDR3 nucleotides are TGCGCCAGCAGCTTGTCCAGTAGCCCCGGGGAGCTGTTTTTT. It is translated as CASSLSSSPGELFF.